This T cell receptor (beta chain) was identified during a study of shared clonotypes between healthy human individuals. Regarding the study as a whole: Among non-shared clonotypes, generation probabilities were lower than among those shared by all four donors. Donor clonotype sharing was expected to depend on sequencing depth.

The ends were cut back, 5 bases at V and 7 bases at J, with 12 bases in the middle. The germline CDR1 and CDR2 sequences are PRHDT and FYEKMQ (reference sequence). The CDR3 loop spans 13 amino acids. This clone has only one observation. Its antigen remains unknown. The donors, healthy adults who were HIV-negative, had experienced no recent acute infections or vaccinations. TCRdb keeps only in-frame clones here, not all; method: immunoSEQ multiplex PCR. The sample lists roughly 1.5 million clones; 95% to 99% were seen once. The chain employs TRBV13 and TRBJ2-1; unclear D gene. This sequence originates from a man between 25 and 39 years old in good health. The sample comprised naive CD4+ T cells sorted from blood. The subset was: CD45RA+ positively selected. The CDR3 DNA sequence: TGTGCCAGCAGCCTCACGAGTGGGAATGAGCAGTTCTTC. This translates into CASSLTSGNEQFF.